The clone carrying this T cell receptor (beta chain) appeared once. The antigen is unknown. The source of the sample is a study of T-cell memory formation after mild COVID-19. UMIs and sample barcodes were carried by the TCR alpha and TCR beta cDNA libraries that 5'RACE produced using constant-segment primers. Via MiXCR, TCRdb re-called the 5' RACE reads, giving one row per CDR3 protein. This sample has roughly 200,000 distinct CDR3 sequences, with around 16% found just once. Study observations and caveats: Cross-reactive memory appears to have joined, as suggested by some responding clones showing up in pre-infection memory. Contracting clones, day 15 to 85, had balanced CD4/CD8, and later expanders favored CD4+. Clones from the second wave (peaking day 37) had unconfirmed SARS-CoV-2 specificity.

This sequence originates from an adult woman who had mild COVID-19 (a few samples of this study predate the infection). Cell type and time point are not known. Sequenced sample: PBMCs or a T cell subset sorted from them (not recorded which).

The CDR3 DNA is TGTGCCAGCAGCCAGGGAATAGCGGGCAGCTCCTACGAGCAGTACTTC. This codes for CASSQGIAGSSYEQYF. The chain links TRBV7-2 to TRBJ2-7, with 7 bases that match TRBD2. CDR3 length equals 16 residues. Germline CDR1 SGHTA, CDR2 FQGNSA. The V segment lost 5 bases and the J segment 0 bases; nucleotides outside the gene matches: 10.